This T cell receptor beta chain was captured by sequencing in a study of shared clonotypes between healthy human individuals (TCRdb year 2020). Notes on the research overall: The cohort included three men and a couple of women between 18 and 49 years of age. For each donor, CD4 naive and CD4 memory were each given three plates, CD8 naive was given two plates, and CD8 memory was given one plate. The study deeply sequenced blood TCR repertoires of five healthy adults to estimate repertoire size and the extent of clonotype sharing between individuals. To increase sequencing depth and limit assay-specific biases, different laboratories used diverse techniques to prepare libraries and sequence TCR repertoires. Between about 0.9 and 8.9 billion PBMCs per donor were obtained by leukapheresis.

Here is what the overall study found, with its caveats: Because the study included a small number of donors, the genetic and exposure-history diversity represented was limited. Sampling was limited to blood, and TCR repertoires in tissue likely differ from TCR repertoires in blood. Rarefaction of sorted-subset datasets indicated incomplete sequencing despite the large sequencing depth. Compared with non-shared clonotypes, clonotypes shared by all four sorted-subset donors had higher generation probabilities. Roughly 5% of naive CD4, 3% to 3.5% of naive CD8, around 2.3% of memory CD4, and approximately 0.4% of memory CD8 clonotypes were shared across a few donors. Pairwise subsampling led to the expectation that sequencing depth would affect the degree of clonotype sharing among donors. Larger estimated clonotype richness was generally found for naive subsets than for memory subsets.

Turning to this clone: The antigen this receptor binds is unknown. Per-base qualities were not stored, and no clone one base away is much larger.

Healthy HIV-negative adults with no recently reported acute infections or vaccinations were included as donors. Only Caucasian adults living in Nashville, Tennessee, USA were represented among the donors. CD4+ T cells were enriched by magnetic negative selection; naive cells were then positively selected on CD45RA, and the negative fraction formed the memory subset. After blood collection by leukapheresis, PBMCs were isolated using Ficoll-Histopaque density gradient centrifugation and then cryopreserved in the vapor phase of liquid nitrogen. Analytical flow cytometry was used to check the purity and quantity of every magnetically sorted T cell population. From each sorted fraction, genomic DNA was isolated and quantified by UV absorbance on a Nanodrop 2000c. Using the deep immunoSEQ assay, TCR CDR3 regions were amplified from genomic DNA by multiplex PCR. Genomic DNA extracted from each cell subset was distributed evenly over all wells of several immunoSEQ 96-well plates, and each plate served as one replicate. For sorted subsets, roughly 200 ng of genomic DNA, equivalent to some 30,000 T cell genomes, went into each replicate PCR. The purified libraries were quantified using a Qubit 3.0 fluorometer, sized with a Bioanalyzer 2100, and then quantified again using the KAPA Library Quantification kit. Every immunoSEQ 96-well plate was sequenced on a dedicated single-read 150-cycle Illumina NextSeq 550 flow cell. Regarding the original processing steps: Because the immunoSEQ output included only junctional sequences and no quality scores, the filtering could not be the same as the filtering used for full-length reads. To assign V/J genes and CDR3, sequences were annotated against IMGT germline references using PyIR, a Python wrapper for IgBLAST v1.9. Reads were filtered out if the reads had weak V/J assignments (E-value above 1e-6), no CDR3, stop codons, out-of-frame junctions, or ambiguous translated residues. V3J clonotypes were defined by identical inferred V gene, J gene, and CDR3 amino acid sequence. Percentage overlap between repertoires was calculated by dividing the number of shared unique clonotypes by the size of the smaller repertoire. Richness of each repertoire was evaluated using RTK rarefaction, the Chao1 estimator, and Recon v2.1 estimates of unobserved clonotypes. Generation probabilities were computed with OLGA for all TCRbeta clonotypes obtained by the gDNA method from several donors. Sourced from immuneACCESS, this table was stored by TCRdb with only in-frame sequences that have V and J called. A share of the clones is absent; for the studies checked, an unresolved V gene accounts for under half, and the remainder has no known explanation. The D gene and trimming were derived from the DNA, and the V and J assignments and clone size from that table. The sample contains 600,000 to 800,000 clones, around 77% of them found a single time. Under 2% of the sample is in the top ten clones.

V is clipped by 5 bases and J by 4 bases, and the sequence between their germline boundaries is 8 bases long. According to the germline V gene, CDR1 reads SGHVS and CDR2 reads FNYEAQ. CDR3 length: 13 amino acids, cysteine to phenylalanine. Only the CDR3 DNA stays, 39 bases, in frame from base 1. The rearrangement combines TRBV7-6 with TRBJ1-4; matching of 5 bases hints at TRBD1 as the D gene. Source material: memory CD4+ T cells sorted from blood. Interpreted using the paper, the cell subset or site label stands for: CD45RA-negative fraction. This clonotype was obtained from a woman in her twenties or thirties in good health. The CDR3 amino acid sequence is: CASSRDGNEKLFF. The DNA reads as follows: TGTGCCAGCAGCCGGGACGGTAATGAAAAACTGTTTTTT. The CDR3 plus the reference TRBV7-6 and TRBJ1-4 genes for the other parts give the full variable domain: GAGVSQSPRYKVTKRGQDVALRCDPISGHVSLYWYRQALGQGPEFLTYFNYEAQQDKSGLPNDRFSAERPEGSISTLTIQRTEQRDSAMYRCASSRDGNEKLFFGSGTQLSVL.